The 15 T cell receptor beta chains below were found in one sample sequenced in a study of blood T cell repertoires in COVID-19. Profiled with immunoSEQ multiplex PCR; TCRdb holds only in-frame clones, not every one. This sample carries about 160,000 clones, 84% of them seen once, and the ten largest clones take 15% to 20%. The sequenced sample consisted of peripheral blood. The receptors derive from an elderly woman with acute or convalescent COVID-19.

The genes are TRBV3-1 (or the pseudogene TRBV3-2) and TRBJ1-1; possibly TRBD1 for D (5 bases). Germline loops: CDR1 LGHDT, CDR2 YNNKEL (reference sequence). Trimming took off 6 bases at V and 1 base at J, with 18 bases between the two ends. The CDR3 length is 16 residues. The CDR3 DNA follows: TGTGCCAGCAGTGTAATCCGGGGGGGATGGAACACTGAAGCTTTCTTT. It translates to CASSVIRGGWNTEAFF.

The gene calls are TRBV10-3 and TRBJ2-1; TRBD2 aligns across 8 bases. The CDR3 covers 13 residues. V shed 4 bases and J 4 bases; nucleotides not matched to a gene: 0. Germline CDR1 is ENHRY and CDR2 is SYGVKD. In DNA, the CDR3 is TGTGCCATCAGTGCTAGCGGGTACAATGAGCAGTTCTTC. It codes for CAISASGYNEQFF.

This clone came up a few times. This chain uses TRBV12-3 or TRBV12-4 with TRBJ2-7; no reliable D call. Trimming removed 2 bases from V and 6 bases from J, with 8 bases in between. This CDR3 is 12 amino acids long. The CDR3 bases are TGTGCCAGCAGTTTATCTGGGCTCGAGCAGTACTTC. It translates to CASSLSGLEQYF.

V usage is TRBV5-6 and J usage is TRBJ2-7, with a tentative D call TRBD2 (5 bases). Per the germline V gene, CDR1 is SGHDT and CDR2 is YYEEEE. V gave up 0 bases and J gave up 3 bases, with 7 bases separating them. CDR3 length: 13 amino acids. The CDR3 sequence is CASSLGTFYEQYF. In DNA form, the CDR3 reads TGTGCCAGCAGCTTGGGGACTTTCTACGAGCAGTACTTC.

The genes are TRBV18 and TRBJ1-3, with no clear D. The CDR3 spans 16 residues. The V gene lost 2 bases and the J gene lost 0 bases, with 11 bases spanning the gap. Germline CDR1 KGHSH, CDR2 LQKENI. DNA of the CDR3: TGTGCCAGCTCACCATTGGAGGGATACTCTGGAAACACCATATATTTT. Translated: CASSPLEGYSGNTIYF.

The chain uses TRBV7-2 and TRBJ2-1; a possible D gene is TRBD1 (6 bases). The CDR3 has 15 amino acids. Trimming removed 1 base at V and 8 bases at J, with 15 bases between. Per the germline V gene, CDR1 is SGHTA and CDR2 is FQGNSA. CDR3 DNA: TGTGCCAGCAGCTTAGAGCAGGGGCTTAGTCATGAGCAGTTCTTC. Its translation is CASSLEQGLSHEQFF.

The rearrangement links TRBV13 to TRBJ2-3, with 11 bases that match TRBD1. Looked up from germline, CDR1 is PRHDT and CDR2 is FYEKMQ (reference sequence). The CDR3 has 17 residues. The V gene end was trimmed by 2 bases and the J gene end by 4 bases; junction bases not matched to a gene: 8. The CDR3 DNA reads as TGTGCCAGCAGCTTATTAGGGGGACAGGGGGGCGCAGATACGCAGTATTTT. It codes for CASSLLGGQGGADTQYF.

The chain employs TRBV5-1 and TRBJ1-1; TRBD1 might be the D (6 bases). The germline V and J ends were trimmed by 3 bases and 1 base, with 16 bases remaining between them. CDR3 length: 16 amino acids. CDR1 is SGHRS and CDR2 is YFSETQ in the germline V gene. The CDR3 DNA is TGCGCCAGCAGCTCTCGGGCAGGGGTGGCGAACACTGAAGCTTTCTTT. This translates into CASSSRAGVANTEAFF.

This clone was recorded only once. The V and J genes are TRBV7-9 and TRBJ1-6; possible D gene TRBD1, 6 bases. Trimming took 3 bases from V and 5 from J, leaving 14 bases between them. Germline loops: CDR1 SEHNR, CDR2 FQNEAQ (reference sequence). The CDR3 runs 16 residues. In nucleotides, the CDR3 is TGTGCCAGCAGCTTGCCTACAGGGTCAAATAATTCACCCCTCCACTTT. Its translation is CASSLPTGSNNSPLHF.

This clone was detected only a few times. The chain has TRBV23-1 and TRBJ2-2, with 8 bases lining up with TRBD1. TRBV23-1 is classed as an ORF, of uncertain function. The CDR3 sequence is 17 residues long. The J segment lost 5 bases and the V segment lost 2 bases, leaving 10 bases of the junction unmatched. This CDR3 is CASSQHPGGASTGELFF. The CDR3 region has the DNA TGCGCCAGCAGTCAACACCCAGGGGGCGCGAGTACCGGGGAGCTGTTTTTT.

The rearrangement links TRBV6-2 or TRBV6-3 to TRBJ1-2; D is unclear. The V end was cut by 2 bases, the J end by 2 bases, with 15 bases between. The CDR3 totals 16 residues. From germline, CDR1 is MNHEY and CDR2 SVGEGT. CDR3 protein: CASSYPTPTRNYGYTF. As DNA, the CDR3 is TGTGCCAGCAGTTACCCCACGCCTACTAGGAACTATGGCTACACCTTC.

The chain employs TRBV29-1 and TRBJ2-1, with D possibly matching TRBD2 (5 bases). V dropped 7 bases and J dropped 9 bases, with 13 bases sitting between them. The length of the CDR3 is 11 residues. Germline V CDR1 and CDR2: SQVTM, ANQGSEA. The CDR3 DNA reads TGCAGCGCGGAAGTTGGACTTGAGCAGTTCTTC. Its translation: CSAEVGLEQFF.

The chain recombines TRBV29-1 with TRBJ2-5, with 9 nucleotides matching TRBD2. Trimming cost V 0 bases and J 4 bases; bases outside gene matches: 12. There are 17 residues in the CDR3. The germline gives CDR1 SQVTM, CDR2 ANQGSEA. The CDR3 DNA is TGCAGCGTTGAAGATCCGGGCGGGAGGGTTTTACTAGAGACCCAGTACTTC. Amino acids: CSVEDPGGRVLLETQYF.

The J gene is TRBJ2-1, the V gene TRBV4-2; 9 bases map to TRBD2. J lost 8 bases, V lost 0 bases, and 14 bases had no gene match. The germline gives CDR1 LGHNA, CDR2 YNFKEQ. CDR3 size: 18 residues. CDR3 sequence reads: CASSQDLVGTSLSHEQFF. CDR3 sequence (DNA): TGTGCCAGCAGCCAAGATCTGGTCGGGACTAGCCTTTCCCATGAGCAGTTCTTC.

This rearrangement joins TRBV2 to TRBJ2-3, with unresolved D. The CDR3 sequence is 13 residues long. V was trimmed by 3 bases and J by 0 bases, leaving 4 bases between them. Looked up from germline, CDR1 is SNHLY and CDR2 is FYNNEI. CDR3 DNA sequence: TGTGCCAGCAGTGACAGAAGCACAGATACGCAGTATTTT. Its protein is CASSDRSTDTQYF.